This T cell receptor (beta chain) was captured in a study of CD8+ T cells in alopecia areata. As for treatment: oral pan-JAK inhibitor, 5-10 mg twice daily. cDNA reverse transcribed from extracted RNA served as the sequencing template. TCRdb's table, derived via immunoSEQ multiplex PCR, lists solely in-frame clones and lacks some. The sample lists roughly 110,000 clones; roughly 56% were seen once. Sequenced material: CD4+ T cells sorted from blood, taken at week 24, from a patient treated with tofacitinib. The TCR originated in a human donor with alopecia areata.

The chain's CDR3 is CASSRGTYNEQFF. DNA of the CDR3: TGTGCCAGCTCCCGGGGGACCTACAATGAGCAGTTCTTC. The rearrangement links TRBV19 to TRBJ2-1; the D gene is possibly TRBD2 (6 bases). The CDR3 length is 13 residues. From germline, CDR1 is LNHDA and CDR2 SQIVND (reference sequence). The ends were cut back, 9 bases at V and 2 bases at J, with 11 bases in the middle.